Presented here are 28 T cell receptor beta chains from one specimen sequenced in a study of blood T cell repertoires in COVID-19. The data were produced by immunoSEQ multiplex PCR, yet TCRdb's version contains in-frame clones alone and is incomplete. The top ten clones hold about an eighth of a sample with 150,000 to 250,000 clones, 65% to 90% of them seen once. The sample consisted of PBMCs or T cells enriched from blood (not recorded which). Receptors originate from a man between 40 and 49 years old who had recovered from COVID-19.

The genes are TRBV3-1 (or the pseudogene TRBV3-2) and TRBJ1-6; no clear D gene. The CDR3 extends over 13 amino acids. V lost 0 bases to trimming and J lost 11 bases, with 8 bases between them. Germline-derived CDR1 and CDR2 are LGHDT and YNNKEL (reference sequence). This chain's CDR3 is CASSQEPGTPLHF. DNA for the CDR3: TGTGCCAGCAGCCAAGAGCCAGGAACACCCCTCCACTTT.

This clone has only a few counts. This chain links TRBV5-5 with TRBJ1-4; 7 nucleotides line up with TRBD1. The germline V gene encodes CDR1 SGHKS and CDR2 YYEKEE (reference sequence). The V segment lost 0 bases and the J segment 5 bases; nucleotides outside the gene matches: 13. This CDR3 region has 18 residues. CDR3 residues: CASSLDRVGQNLNEKLFF. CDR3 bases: TGTGCCAGCAGCTTGGACAGGGTGGGACAGAACCTGAATGAAAAACTGTTTTTT.

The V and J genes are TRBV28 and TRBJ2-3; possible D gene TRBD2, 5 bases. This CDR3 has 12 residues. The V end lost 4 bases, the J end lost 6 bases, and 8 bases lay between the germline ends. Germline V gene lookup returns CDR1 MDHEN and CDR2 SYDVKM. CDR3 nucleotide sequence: TGTGCCAGCAGTTGGCGGGTTGATACGCAGTATTTT. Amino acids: CASSWRVDTQYF.

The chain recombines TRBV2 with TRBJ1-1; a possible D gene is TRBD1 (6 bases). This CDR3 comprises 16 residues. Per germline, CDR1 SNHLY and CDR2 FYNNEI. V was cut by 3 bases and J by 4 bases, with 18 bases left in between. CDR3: CASSERGGALVTEAFF. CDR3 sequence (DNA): TGTGCCAGCAGTGAGCGGGGGGGGGCTCTGGTCACTGAAGCTTTCTTT.

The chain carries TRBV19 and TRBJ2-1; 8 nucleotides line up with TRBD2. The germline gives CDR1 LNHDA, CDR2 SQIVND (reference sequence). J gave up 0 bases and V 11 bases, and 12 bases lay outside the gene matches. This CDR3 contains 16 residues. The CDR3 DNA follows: TGTGCCTGTCGGGGGGGCGGGGGCGGCTCCTACAATGAGCAGTTCTTC. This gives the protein CACRGGGGGSYNEQFF.

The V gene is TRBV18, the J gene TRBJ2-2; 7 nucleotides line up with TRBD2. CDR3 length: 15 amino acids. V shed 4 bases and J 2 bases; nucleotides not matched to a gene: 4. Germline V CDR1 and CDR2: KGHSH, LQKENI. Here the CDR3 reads CASSQGTTNTGELFF. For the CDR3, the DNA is TGTGCCAGCTCACAGGGGACTACCAACACCGGGGAGCTGTTTTTT.

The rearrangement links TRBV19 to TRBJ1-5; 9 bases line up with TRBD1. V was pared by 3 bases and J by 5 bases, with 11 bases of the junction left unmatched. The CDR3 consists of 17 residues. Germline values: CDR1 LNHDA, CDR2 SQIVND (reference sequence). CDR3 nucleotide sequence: TGTGCCAGTAGTATTGATCTGGGACAGGGAGGGTATCAGCCCCAGCATTTT. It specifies CASSIDLGQGGYQPQHF.

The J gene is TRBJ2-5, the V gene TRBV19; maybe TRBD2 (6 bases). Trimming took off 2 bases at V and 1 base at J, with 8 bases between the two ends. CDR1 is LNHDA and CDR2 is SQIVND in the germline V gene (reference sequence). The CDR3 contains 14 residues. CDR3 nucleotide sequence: TGTGCCAGTAGTATACGGGAGACCCAAGAGACCCAGTACTTC. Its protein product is CASSIRETQETQYF. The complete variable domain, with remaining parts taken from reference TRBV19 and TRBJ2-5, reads DGGITQSPKYLFRKEGQNVTLSCEQNLNHDAMYWYRQDPGQGLRLIYYSQIVNDFQKGDIAEGYSVSREKKESFPLTVTSAQKNPTAFYLCASSIRETQETQYFGPGTRLLVL.

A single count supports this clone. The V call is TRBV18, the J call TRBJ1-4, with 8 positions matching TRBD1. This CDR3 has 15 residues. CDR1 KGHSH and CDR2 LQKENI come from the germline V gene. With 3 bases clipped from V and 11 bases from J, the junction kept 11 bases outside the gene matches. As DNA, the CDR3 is TGTGCCAGCTCACCCCGACAGGGGAAGCCCATGAAACTGTTTTTT. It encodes CASSPRQGKPMKLFF.

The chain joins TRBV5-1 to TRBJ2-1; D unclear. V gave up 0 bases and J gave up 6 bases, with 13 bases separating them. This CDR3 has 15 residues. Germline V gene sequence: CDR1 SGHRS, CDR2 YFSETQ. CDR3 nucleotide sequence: TGCGCCAGCAGCTTGGTCTCCGCCGGTCCCAATGAGCAGTTCTTC. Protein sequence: CASSLVSAGPNEQFF.

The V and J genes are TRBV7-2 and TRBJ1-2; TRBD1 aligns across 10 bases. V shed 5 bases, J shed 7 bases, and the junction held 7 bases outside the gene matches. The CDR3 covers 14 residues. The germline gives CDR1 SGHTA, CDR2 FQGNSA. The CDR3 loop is CASSPDRGKSGYTF. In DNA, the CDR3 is TGTGCCAGCAGCCCGGACAGGGGGAAGTCTGGCTACACCTTC.

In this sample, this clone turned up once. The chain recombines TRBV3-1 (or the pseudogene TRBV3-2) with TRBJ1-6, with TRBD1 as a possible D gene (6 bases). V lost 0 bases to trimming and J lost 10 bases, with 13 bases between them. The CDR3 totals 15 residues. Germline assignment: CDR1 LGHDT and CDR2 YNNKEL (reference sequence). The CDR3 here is CASSQDWAGESPLHF. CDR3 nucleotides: TGTGCCAGCAGCCAAGATTGGGCAGGGGAATCACCCCTCCACTTT.

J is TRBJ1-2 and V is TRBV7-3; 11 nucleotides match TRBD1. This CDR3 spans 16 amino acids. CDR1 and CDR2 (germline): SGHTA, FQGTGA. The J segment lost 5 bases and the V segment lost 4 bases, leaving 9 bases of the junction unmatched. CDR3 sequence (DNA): TGTGCCAGCAGCTACACTCCGGGACAGGGGGGGTATGGCTACACCTTC. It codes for CASSYTPGQGGYGYTF.

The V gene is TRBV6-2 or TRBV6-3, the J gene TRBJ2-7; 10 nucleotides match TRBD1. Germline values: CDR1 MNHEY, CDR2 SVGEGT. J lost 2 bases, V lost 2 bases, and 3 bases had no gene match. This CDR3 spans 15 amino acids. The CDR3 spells CASSYDRGPTYEQYF. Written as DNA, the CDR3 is TGTGCCAGCAGTTACGACAGGGGGCCGACCTACGAGCAGTACTTC.

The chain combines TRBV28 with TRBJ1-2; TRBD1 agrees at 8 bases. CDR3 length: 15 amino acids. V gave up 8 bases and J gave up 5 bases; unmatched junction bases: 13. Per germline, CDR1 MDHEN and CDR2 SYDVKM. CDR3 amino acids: CASGREDRDVYGYTF. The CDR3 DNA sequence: TGTGCCAGCGGTAGGGAGGACAGGGATGTGTATGGCTACACCTTC.

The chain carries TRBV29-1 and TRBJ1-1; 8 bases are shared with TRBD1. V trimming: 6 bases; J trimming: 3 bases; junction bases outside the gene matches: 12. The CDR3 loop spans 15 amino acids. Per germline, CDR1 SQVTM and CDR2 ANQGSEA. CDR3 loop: CSVETGAVTDTEAFF. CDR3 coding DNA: TGCAGCGTCGAGACAGGGGCGGTAACGGACACTGAAGCTTTCTTT.

The DNA for the CDR3 is TGTGCCAGCACACGGTTGAACACTGAAGCTTTCTTT. Its translation is CASTRLNTEAFF. The chain has TRBV6-5 and TRBJ1-1; D remains unclear. CDR1 and CDR2 (germline): MNHEY, SVGAGI. V lost 7 bases to trimming and J lost 0 bases, with 6 bases between them. The CDR3 loop spans 12 amino acids.

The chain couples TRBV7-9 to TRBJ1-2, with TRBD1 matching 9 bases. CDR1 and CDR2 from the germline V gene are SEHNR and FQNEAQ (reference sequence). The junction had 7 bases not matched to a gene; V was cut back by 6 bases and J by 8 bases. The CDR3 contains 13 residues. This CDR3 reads CASSLDRGGGYTF. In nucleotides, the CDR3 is TGTGCCAGCAGTTTGGACAGGGGCGGGGGCTACACCTTC.

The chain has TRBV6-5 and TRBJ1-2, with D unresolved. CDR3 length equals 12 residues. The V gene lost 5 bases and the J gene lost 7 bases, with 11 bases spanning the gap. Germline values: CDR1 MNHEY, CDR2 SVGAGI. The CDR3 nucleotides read TGTGCCAGCAGTCCTACTTTGAGTGGCTACACCTTC. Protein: CASSPTLSGYTF.

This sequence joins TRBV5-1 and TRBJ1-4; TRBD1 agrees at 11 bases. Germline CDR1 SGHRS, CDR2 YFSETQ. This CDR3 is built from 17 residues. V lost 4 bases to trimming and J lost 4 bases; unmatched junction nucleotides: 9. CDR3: CASSLGQGAIFNEKLFF. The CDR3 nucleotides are TGCGCCAGCAGCCTAGGACAGGGGGCGATATTTAATGAAAAACTGTTTTTT.

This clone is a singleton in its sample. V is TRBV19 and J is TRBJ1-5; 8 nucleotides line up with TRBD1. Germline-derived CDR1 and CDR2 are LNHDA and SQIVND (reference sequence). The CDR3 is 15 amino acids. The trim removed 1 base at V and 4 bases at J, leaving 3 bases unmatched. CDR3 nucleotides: TGTGCCAGTAGTATAGGGACAGGGACTAATCAGCCCCAGCATTTT. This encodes CASSIGTGTNQPQHF.

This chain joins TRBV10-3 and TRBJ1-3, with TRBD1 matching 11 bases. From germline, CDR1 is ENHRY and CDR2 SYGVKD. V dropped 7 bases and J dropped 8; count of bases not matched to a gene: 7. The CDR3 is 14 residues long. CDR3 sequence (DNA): TGTGCCATCACGGCTGGACAGGGGGCTTACACCATATATTTT. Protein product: CAITAGQGAYTIYF.

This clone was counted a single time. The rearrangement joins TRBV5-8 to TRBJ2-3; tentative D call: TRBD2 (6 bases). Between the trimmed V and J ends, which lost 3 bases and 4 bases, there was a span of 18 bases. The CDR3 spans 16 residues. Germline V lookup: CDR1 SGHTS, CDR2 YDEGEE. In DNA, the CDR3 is TGTGCCAGCAGCTCAAGCTGGGGGGTTGGAGCAGATACGCAGTATTTT. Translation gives CASSSSWGVGADTQYF.

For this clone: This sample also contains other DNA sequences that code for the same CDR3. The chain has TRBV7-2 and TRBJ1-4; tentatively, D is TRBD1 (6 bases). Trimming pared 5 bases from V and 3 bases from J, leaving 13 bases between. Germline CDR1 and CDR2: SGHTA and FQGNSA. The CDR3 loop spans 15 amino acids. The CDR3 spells CASSLQGAANEKLFF. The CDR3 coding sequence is TGTGCCAGCAGCCTACAGGGAGCAGCTAATGAAAAACTGTTTTTT.

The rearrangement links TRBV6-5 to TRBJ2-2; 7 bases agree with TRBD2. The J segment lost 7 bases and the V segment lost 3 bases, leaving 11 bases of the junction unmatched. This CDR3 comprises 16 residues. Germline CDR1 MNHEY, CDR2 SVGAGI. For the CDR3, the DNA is TGTGCCAGCAGTTATATGCCCACTAGCGTAGACGGGGAGCTGTTTTTT. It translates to CASSYMPTSVDGELFF.

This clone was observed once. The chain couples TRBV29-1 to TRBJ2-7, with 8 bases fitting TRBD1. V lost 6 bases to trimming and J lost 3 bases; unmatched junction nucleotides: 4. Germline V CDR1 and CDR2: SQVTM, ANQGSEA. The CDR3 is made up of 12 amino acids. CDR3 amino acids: CSVRTGNYEQYF. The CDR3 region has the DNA TGCAGCGTACGGACAGGGAACTACGAGCAGTACTTC.

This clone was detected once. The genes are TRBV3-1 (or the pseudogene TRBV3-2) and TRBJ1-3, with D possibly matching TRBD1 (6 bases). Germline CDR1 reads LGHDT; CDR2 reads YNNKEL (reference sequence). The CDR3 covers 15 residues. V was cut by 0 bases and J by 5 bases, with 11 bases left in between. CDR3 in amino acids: CASSQDRDTRNTIYF. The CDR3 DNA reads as TGTGCCAGCAGCCAAGATAGGGACACAAGAAACACCATATATTTT.

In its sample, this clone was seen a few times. CDR3 protein: CASSSFRDSSYNEQFF. The CDR3 DNA sequence: TGTGCCAGCAGTTCGTTCCGGGACTCTTCCTACAATGAGCAGTTCTTC. The chain employs TRBV13 and TRBJ2-1; TRBD2 might be the D (6 bases). The CDR3 length is 16 residues. V lost 6 bases and J 1 base, leaving 16 bases between the germline ends. The V gene's germline CDR1 is PRHDT and CDR2 FYEKMQ (reference sequence).